Listed below are T cell receptor beta chains from one sample, sequenced in a study of regulatory T cells in long-lasting Graves disease. MiXCR, run by TCRdb on the multiplex PCR reads, gives a single entry per CDR3 protein. The table shows a few hundred thousand distinct CDR3 sequences, with 18% occurring only once. The same sample was also used in a study of T cells in Graves' hyperthyroidism and ophthalmopathy.

The specimen was peripheral blood mononuclear cells (PBMCs), collected at new diagnosis, from a patient treated with antithyroid drugs. These receptors all come from a woman in her 30s with Graves disease. Each CDR3 is given without its conserved first and last residue. The D gene is left open where the match is weak.

>TRBV5-1|-|TRBD1
ASSRTGGAPGEQY
>TRBV25-1|TRBJ1-1|TRBD1
ASSGVNRGAEAF
>TRBV12-3/TRBV12-4|TRBJ1-5|TRBD1
ASSYYTGGGQPQH
>TRBV5-1|TRBJ1-2|-
ASSLAVGQNYGYT
>TRBV6-1|TRBJ1-1|TRBD1
ASDRGRTEAF
>TRBV7-9|TRBJ2-5|TRBD2
ASSLVTSSGGAGQETQY
>TRBV11-2|TRBJ2-7|-
ASSSGGPLSEQY
>TRBV29-1|TRBJ1-1|-
SVEEGANTEAF
>TRBV12-3/TRBV12-4|TRBJ1-4|-
ASSLQGGTNEKLF
>TRBV7-9|TRBJ2-5|TRBD1
ASSLGRQGRSETQY
>TRBV7-2|TRBJ1-5|-
ASSLASNQPQH
>TRBV7-2|TRBJ2-7|-
ASSFFSNEQY
>TRBV7-2|TRBJ2-1|-
ASSLQRSSNEQF
>TRBV10-3|TRBJ2-7|TRBD2
AISDLKRGSSYEQY
>TRBV19|TRBJ2-1|TRBD2
ASSIAGGGPEQF
>TRBV6-1|TRBJ2-7|-
ASSESWGRGSYEQY
>TRBV19|TRBJ2-2|-
ASTPHRANTGELF
>TRBV10-3|TRBJ2-5|-
AISGTPTDKEETQY
>TRBV5-5|TRBJ1-2|-
ASSLDIGRRGYT
>TRBV20-1|TRBJ1-2|-
SARVRVGGYT
>TRBV14|TRBJ2-5|-
ASSQEYSEETQY
>TRBV11-3|TRBJ2-1|TRBD2
ASSFGGGAGEQF
>TRBV4-1|TRBJ2-5|-
ASSQVVYGETQY
>TRBV5-1|TRBJ1-1|TRBD1
ASSFLGTGGTEAF
>TRBV10-2|TRBJ1-5|TRBD1
ASTGVGSNQPQH
>TRBV18|TRBJ2-7|-
ASSPPSKGSYEQY
>TRBV2|TRBJ2-2|-
ASSASRGNTGELF
>TRBV20-1|TRBJ2-7|-
SAKPGHAYEQY
>TRBV27|TRBJ2-7|TRBD1
ASRGDRYEQY
>TRBV12-3/TRBV12-4|TRBJ1-2|-
ASSSRTQRDGYT
>TRBV7-3|TRBJ2-3|TRBD2
ASSFGGVEDTQY
>TRBV3-1|TRBJ2-1|TRBD2
ASSQGWRGLYNEQF
>TRBV5-1|TRBJ1-2|-
ASSKDQPNYGYT
>TRBV18|TRBJ1-3|TRBD1
ASSGTGSSGNTIY
>TRBV6-2/TRBV6-3|TRBJ1-2|-
ASSLSIYGYT
>TRBV27|TRBJ2-7|-
ASSLYRGGRYEQY
>TRBV9|TRBJ1-3|-
ASSTPTDSSGNTIY
>TRBV12-3/TRBV12-4|TRBJ1-3|-
ASINRASGNTIY
>TRBV20-1|TRBJ1-2|-
SARDKSRGASGYT
>TRBV3-1|TRBJ2-1|-
ASSQDLPPYNEQF
>TRBV28|TRBJ1-2|-
ASSARGRFYGYT
>TRBV6-1|TRBJ1-5|-
ASTRDAGLNQPQH
>TRBV28|TRBJ1-1|TRBD1
ASSQGQGRTEAF
>TRBV6-1|TRBJ2-1|TRBD2
ASSPSGGSYNEQF
>TRBV3-1|TRBJ2-3|-
ASSQVAWTDASTDTQY
>TRBV9|TRBJ2-6|-
ASSSGTGANVLT